This TCR beta chain was recovered during a study of response to subunit inactivated influenza vaccine. Findings and caveats of the study: Researchers suggested that each seasonal influenza vaccination recruits few new T cells.

This clonotype was seen many times. Its antigen is unidentified. This CDR3 contains 13 residues. Germline V CDR1 and CDR2: SGHRS, YFSETQ. V lost 5 bases and J lost 6, with 15 bases in between. MiXCR, applied by TCRdb to the RT-PCR reads, yields one record per CDR3 protein. The table records around 490,000 distinct CDR3 sequences, 7.6% of them present only once. This TCR was sampled from a man between 50 and 75 years old who received an inactivated influenza vaccine. The J gene is TRBJ2-7, the V gene TRBV5-1; D call uncertain. The sequencing here drew on PBMCs from blood, taken about 23 months after vaccination. Here the CDR3 DNA reads TGCGCCAGCAGTACAAGCACTCTCGGCGAGCAGTACTTC. Its translation: CASSTSTLGEQYF.